Listed below are T cell receptor beta chains from one sample, sequenced in a study of blood T cell repertoires in COVID-19. Produced via immunoSEQ multiplex PCR; TCRdb's table is partial and in-frame only. In the table there are over 95,000 clones, approximately 81% of which are singletons. The source material was peripheral blood. The receptors were gathered from a man aged 50-60 years with acute or convalescent COVID-19. Both conserved end residues are part of each CDR3. Fields, in order: CDR3 DNA, CDR3 protein, J gene, V gene, D gene, clone size. The D gene is left open where the match is weak. Size is stated for part of the rows, as once, few or many counts, or as a class when the clone is expanded.

CDR3 DNA: TGTGCCAGCATGCAGGAATATGAGCAGTTCTTC
CDR3 protein: CASMQEYEQFF
J gene: TRBJ2-1
V gene: TRBV6-5
D gene: NA
clone size: NA

CDR3 DNA: TGTGCCAGCGGGGATGCACAGGGCTTATATGGCTACACCTTC
CDR3 protein: CASGDAQGLYGYTF
J gene: TRBJ1-2
V gene: TRBV6-5
D gene: NA
clone size: NA

CDR3 DNA: TGTGCCAGCAGTCCAGACAGGGGAAAGAGCTATGGCTACACCTTC
CDR3 protein: CASSPDRGKSYGYTF
J gene: TRBJ1-2
V gene: TRBV5-6
D gene: TRBD1
clone size: NA

CDR3 DNA: TGTGCCATCAGTCCAGCGGGCGCAGGGAAGGATGGGGGCTACACCTTC
CDR3 protein: CAISPAGAGKDGGYTF
J gene: TRBJ1-2
V gene: TRBV10-3
D gene: NA
clone size: NA

CDR3 DNA: TGTGCCAGCAGGGGGACGCGGGAGCCCCTCCACTTT
CDR3 protein: CASRGTREPLHF
J gene: TRBJ1-6
V gene: TRBV28
D gene: NA
clone size: NA

CDR3 DNA: TGTGCCAGCATGGGGGACAGTCGAGTTGAAGCTTTCTTT
CDR3 protein: CASMGDSRVEAFF
J gene: TRBJ1-1
V gene: TRBV25-1
D gene: TRBD1
clone size: NA

CDR3 DNA: TGTGCCAGCAGTGAAGTCAGGGGTTCCTACGAGCAGTACTTC
CDR3 protein: CASSEVRGSYEQYF
J gene: TRBJ2-7
V gene: TRBV2
D gene: NA
clone size: NA

CDR3 DNA: TGCGCCAGCAGCTCGGGTGAAACGACAGGGCGCCCCACCTTC
CDR3 protein: CASSSGETTGRPTF
J gene: TRBJ1-2
V gene: TRBV5-1
D gene: TRBD1
clone size: NA

CDR3 DNA: TGTGCCAGCAGCTTGGTGGGAGGGAGGGGAACTGAAGCTTTCTTT
CDR3 protein: CASSLVGGRGTEAFF
J gene: TRBJ1-1
V gene: TRBV5-6
D gene: NA
clone size: NA

CDR3 DNA: TGCGCCAGCAGCTTCGGACAGGCCCTGAACACTGAAGCTTTCTTT
CDR3 protein: CASSFGQALNTEAFF
J gene: TRBJ1-1
V gene: TRBV5-1
D gene: TRBD1
clone size: NA

CDR3 DNA: TGTGCCAGCAGTGTTGGACAGGGGGCGCGTACACCCCTCCACTTT
CDR3 protein: CASSVGQGARTPLHF
J gene: TRBJ1-6
V gene: TRBV2
D gene: TRBD1
clone size: NA

CDR3 DNA: TGTGCCAGCAGTGAAGTAGTGGTGTGGACTGAAGCTTTCTTT
CDR3 protein: CASSEVVVWTEAFF
J gene: TRBJ1-1
V gene: TRBV6-1
D gene: NA
clone size: NA

CDR3 DNA: TGTGCCAGCAGCCCTAACGGAGGAGAAAAACTGTTTTTT
CDR3 protein: CASSPNGGEKLFF
J gene: TRBJ1-4
V gene: TRBV7-3
D gene: NA
clone size: NA

CDR3 DNA: TGTGCCACCAGCAGAGCCCAGGGGGCAACTAATGAAAAACTGTTTTTT
CDR3 protein: CATSRAQGATNEKLFF
J gene: TRBJ1-4
V gene: TRBV15
D gene: TRBD1
clone size: NA

CDR3 DNA: TGTGCCAGCAGCTCCGGGGACATCCCCACTGAAGCTTTCTTT
CDR3 protein: CASSSGDIPTEAFF
J gene: TRBJ1-1
V gene: TRBV25-1
D gene: NA
clone size: NA

CDR3 DNA: TGTGCCAGCAGATCGACAGGGGGCGGCTATGGCTACACCTTC
CDR3 protein: CASRSTGGGYGYTF
J gene: TRBJ1-2
V gene: TRBV27
D gene: TRBD1
clone size: once

CDR3 DNA: TGTGCCAGCAGCGGATCCTTTACAGGGACTGGAAACACCATATATTTT
CDR3 protein: CASSGSFTGTGNTIYF
J gene: TRBJ1-3
V gene: TRBV9
D gene: NA
clone size: once

CDR3 DNA: TGCAGCGTCCTCGGACAGGGGTCCTATGGCTACACCTTC
CDR3 protein: CSVLGQGSYGYTF
J gene: TRBJ1-2
V gene: TRBV29-1
D gene: TRBD1
clone size: NA

CDR3 DNA: TGTGCCAGCATCAACTGGGGGGCCGGGGAGCTGTTTTTT
CDR3 protein: CASINWGAGELFF
J gene: TRBJ2-2
V gene: TRBV5-8
D gene: NA
clone size: NA

CDR3 DNA: TGTGCCAGCAGTTACTCGGCGGGGGTGTACGAGCAGTACTTC
CDR3 protein: CASSYSAGVYEQYF
J gene: TRBJ2-7
V gene: TRBV6-5
D gene: TRBD2
clone size: NA

CDR3 DNA: TGTGCCAGCAGCCAGTCTAACTATGGCTACACCTTC
CDR3 protein: CASSQSNYGYTF
J gene: TRBJ1-2
V gene: TRBV6-5
D gene: NA
clone size: NA

CDR3 DNA: TGTGCCAGCAGGGCCGGGGGGCGATTCACCGGGGAGCTGTTTTTT
CDR3 protein: CASRAGGRFTGELFF
J gene: TRBJ2-2
V gene: TRBV6-5
D gene: NA
clone size: NA

CDR3 DNA: TGTGCCAGCAACCCCCCCTGGACAGGGGGAAATCAGCCCCAGCATTTT
CDR3 protein: CASNPPWTGGNQPQHF
J gene: TRBJ1-5
V gene: TRBV5-8
D gene: TRBD1
clone size: NA

CDR3 DNA: TGTGCCAGCAGCTTAGCCAGCGGCATCCACGGGGAGCTGTTTTTT
CDR3 protein: CASSLASGIHGELFF
J gene: TRBJ2-2
V gene: TRBV7-9
D gene: NA
clone size: NA

CDR3 DNA: TGTGCCAGCAGCTTAGAGGAGGGCAGGGCAAGTGGCTACACCTTC
CDR3 protein: CASSLEEGRASGYTF
J gene: TRBJ1-2
V gene: TRBV7-9
D gene: NA
clone size: NA

CDR3 DNA: TGTGCCAGCAGTTCGGAGACCCTAAGCTACACCTTC
CDR3 protein: CASSSETLSYTF
J gene: TRBJ1-2
V gene: TRBV28
D gene: NA
clone size: NA

CDR3 DNA: TGTGCCAGCAGACGAGGGCCCGCCGAAGGTCCTGAAGCTTTCTTT
CDR3 protein: CASRRGPAEGPEAFF
J gene: TRBJ1-1
V gene: TRBV25-1
D gene: NA
clone size: once

CDR3 DNA: TGTGCCAGCAGCGCCACTAGTTTAGACTCCTACAATGAGCAGTTCTTC
CDR3 protein: CASSATSLDSYNEQFF
J gene: TRBJ2-1
V gene: TRBV9
D gene: NA
clone size: NA

CDR3 DNA: TGTGCCAGCAACGGGCAGGGCGCCTACGAGCAGTACTTC
CDR3 protein: CASNGQGAYEQYF
J gene: TRBJ2-7
V gene: TRBV2
D gene: NA
clone size: NA

CDR3 DNA: TGTGCCAGCGCGGCAGGGGGCACCGGGGAGCTGTTTTTT
CDR3 protein: CASAAGGTGELFF
J gene: TRBJ2-2
V gene: TRBV6-5
D gene: TRBD1
clone size: NA

CDR3 DNA: TGTGCCAGCAGCCCTGGGTCCAACCGGGGAGGCTACACCTTC
CDR3 protein: CASSPGSNRGGYTF
J gene: TRBJ1-2
V gene: TRBV28
D gene: NA
clone size: NA

CDR3 DNA: TGCGCCAGCAGCAGGACAGGGTACGACACCGGGGAGCTGTTTTTT
CDR3 protein: CASSRTGYDTGELFF
J gene: TRBJ2-2
V gene: TRBV5-1
D gene: TRBD1
clone size: once

CDR3 DNA: TGTGCCAGCAGTTTCGGACAGGGGGCTTCAACCATATATTTT
CDR3 protein: CASSFGQGASTIYF
J gene: TRBJ1-3
V gene: TRBV28
D gene: TRBD1
clone size: NA

CDR3 DNA: TGCGCCAGCAGCTCAAACAGGGGTACGGGAACTAATGAAAAACTGTTTTTT
CDR3 protein: CASSSNRGTGTNEKLFF
J gene: TRBJ1-4
V gene: TRBV5-1
D gene: TRBD1
clone size: NA

CDR3 DNA: TGCAGTGCTAGTCCGGGGAGGTATAGCAATCAGCCCCAGCATTTT
CDR3 protein: CSASPGRYSNQPQHF
J gene: TRBJ1-5
V gene: TRBV20-1
D gene: NA
clone size: NA

CDR3 DNA: TGTGCCAGCAGCTTTACAGGGGGGGCAGAGACCCAGTACTTC
CDR3 protein: CASSFTGGAETQYF
J gene: TRBJ2-5
V gene: TRBV5-8
D gene: NA
clone size: NA

CDR3 DNA: TGTGCCAGCAGCCAAGGGGGGGGAGGCGAGCAGTACTTC
CDR3 protein: CASSQGGGGEQYF
J gene: TRBJ2-7
V gene: TRBV3-1/TRBV3-2
D gene: TRBD2
clone size: NA

CDR3 DNA: TGTGCCAGCAGTGAACGACAGGGGCTTGGAAACACCATATATTTT
CDR3 protein: CASSERQGLGNTIYF
J gene: TRBJ1-3
V gene: TRBV2
D gene: TRBD1
clone size: NA

CDR3 DNA: TGTGCCAGCGGACCCCCAGGGGGGAGAACTGGAAACACCATATATTTT
CDR3 protein: CASGPPGGRTGNTIYF
J gene: TRBJ1-3
V gene: TRBV11-2
D gene: TRBD1
clone size: NA

CDR3 DNA: TGCGCCAGCAGCCATCCACCCGGGACTAGAAGGAATGAGCAGTTCTTC
CDR3 protein: CASSHPPGTRRNEQFF
J gene: TRBJ2-1
V gene: TRBV4-1
D gene: TRBD2
clone size: NA

CDR3 DNA: TGTGCCAGTAGCCGAAGAGCGGAGGGGGCGGGTAATTCACCCCTCCACTTT
CDR3 protein: CASSRRAEGAGNSPLHF
J gene: TRBJ1-6
V gene: TRBV19
D gene: TRBD1
clone size: NA

CDR3 DNA: TGCAGCGTTGAAGGAAGGGGTTATGGCTACACCTTC
CDR3 protein: CSVEGRGYGYTF
J gene: TRBJ1-2
V gene: TRBV29-1
D gene: NA
clone size: once

CDR3 DNA: TGTGCCAGCAGCAAGCGGAACGGCTACACCTTC
CDR3 protein: CASSKRNGYTF
J gene: TRBJ1-2
V gene: TRBV21-1
D gene: NA
clone size: once

CDR3 DNA: TGTGCCAGCAGTCGGAAGGGACAGGGGTTTGGCTACACCTTC
CDR3 protein: CASSRKGQGFGYTF
J gene: TRBJ1-2
V gene: TRBV6-5
D gene: TRBD1
clone size: once

CDR3 DNA: TGTGCCAGCAGCTTAGGTGGGACAGGCGGGAACACTGAAGCTTTCTTT
CDR3 protein: CASSLGGTGGNTEAFF
J gene: TRBJ1-1
V gene: TRBV11-3
D gene: TRBD1
clone size: NA